This T cell receptor beta chain was sequenced for a study of cytomegalovirus exposure and HLA in healthy donors. Findings of the study overall: The study labeled 150 or so TCR beta chains cytomegalovirus-associated. A highly shared variant cluster was judged a likely technical artifact. Researchers reported in a later analysis that a missense DCLRE1C variant was tied to TCR beta V- and J-gene trimming.

The PCR ran on 60 Vbeta and 13 Jbeta primers. The protocol was immunoSEQ multiplex PCR, while the TCRdb copy is restricted to in-frame clones and leaves out a portion. The sample shows 160,000 or so clones, 81% of them seen only once. The V end lost 2 bases, the J end lost 2 bases, and 4 bases lay between the germline ends. The CDR3 runs to 13 residues. Germline lookup yields CDR1 MNHNS and CDR2 SASEGT. Note on this clone: Its antigen is undetermined.

The gene calls are TRBV6-1 and TRBJ1-5; D is unclear. This receptor was taken from a man aged 50 to 60 in good health and CMV-seropositive. Input material: PBMCs. CDR3 nucleotide sequence: TGTGCCAGCAGTGAACATGGCAATCAGCCCCAGCATTTT. The encoded protein is CASSEHGNQPQHF.